The 15 T cell receptor beta chains presented below share a single source sample, sequenced in a study of blood T cell repertoires in COVID-19. Assay used: immunoSEQ multiplex PCR; TCRdb lists only in-frame clones, some missing. The repertoire holds 200,000 to 250,000 clones, about 90% seen once, with about 0.95% in the top ten. The material sequenced was PBMCs or T cells enriched from blood (not recorded which). All receptors derive from a man between 50 and 59 years old who had been exposed to COVID-19.

This clone was found a few times. The chain combines TRBV4-2 with TRBJ2-1, with 12 bases that match TRBD2. This CDR3 region has 21 residues. The V and J ends lost 1 base and 2 bases, in that order; junction bases with no gene match: 15. The germline CDR1 and CDR2 sequences are LGHNA and YNFKEQ. CDR3 residues: CASSQVWGTSGPHSPYNEQFF. CDR3 bases: TGTGCCAGCAGCCAAGTATGGGGGACTAGCGGGCCACACTCTCCCTACAATGAGCAGTTCTTC.

The chain links TRBV18 to TRBJ2-3, with D possibly matching TRBD2 (6 bases). Between the trimmed V and J ends, which lost 3 bases and 6 bases, there was a span of 19 bases. The CDR3 has 16 amino acids. CDR1 is KGHSH, CDR2 LQKENI, per germline. The CDR3 DNA reads as TGTGCCAGCTCACCTCCCGCGGGACTCAGGTGGGATACGCAGTATTTT. Translation gives CASSPPAGLRWDTQYF.

The CDR3 loop is CASSFSTGETQYF. The CDR3 DNA is TGTGCCAGCAGTTTCTCGACGGGGGAGACCCAGTACTTC. V is TRBV12-3 or TRBV12-4 and J is TRBJ2-5; perhaps TRBD2 as D (5 bases). The CDR3 totals 13 residues. Trimming pared 3 bases from V and 5 bases from J, leaving 10 bases between.

Only a few counts were recorded for this clone. The rearrangement uses TRBV5-1 and TRBJ2-7; 7 positions agree with TRBD2. CDR3 length equals 15 residues. Trimming at V came to 0 bases and at J to 3 bases, leaving 6 bases not matched to a gene. In germline, CDR1 is SGHRS, CDR2 YFSETQ. The CDR3 region is CASSLAAGDLYEQYF. The CDR3 DNA reads TGCGCCAGCAGCTTGGCCGCGGGAGATCTCTACGAGCAGTACTTC.

The chain has TRBV7-3 and TRBJ1-1; possibly TRBD1 for D (6 bases). Germline V gene data show CDR1 as SGHTA and CDR2 as FQGTGA. V dropped 3 bases and J dropped 3 bases, with 26 bases sitting between them. The CDR3 spans 19 residues. CDR3 amino acids: CASSFHYYGYRVLHTEAFF. CDR3 DNA: TGTGCCAGCAGCTTCCACTATTATGGGTACAGGGTTTTACACACTGAAGCTTTCTTT.

The rearrangement links TRBV19 to TRBJ2-1; TRBD2 might be the D (5 bases). Trimming shortened V by 1 base and J by 12 bases, and 16 bases separated the two germline ends. CDR3 length: 14 amino acids. The V gene's germline CDR1 is LNHDA and CDR2 SQIVND (reference sequence). The CDR3 nucleotides are TGTGCCAGTAGTATAGCGAGGGCGGCAATGACGCAGTTCTTC. This gives the protein CASSIARAAMTQFF.

In this sample, this clone turned up a few times. The chain is built from TRBV5-4 and TRBJ1-6, with a tentative D call TRBD1 (5 bases). The germline CDR1 and CDR2 sequences are SGHNT and YYREEE (reference sequence). CDR3 length: 16 amino acids. Trimming left V 3 bases short and J 7 bases short, with 17 bases between. CDR3 bases: TGTGCCAGCAGCTCTGACAGAGGAAGCCCCAATTCACCCCTCCACTTT. Protein: CASSSDRGSPNSPLHF.

The chain joins TRBV2 to TRBJ1-6, with 7 bases identical to TRBD1. After removal of 7 bases from V and 7 bases from J, the junction contained 7 bases not matched to a gene. The germline CDR1 and CDR2 sequences are SNHLY and FYNNEI. The CDR3 covers 14 residues. CDR3 sequence: CASKGDSGNSPLHF. The CDR3 nucleotides read TGTGCCAGCAAAGGGGACAGCGGGAATTCACCCCTCCACTTT.

The rearrangement links TRBV5-1 to TRBJ1-4, with D unclear. CDR1 is SGHRS, CDR2 YFSETQ, per germline. CDR3 length: 15 residues. V was clipped by 1 base and J by 5 bases, with 12 bases between them. CDR3 DNA: TGCGCCAGCAGCTTGACGGAGAGCGGGAATGAAAAACTGTTTTTT. Its protein product is CASSLTESGNEKLFF.

V is TRBV2 and J is TRBJ1-2, with a weak D call TRBD1 (5 bases). Germline V gene data show CDR1 as SNHLY and CDR2 as FYNNEI. CDR3 size: 14 residues. Between the trimmed V and J ends, which lost 0 bases and 4 bases, there was a span of 9 bases. The CDR3 loop is CASSEARGVYGYTF. CDR3 DNA: TGTGCCAGCAGTGAAGCGCGGGGGGTCTATGGCTACACCTTC.

The genes are TRBV11-2 and TRBJ1-1, with D perhaps TRBD1 (6 bases). In germline, CDR1 is SGHAT, CDR2 FQNNGV. This CDR3 is built from 17 residues. The ends were cut back, 1 base at V and 5 bases at J, with 20 bases in the middle. This CDR3 is CASSLGPPRGSETEAFF. The CDR3 region has the DNA TGTGCCAGCAGCTTAGGTCCCCCCAGGGGTAGTGAGACTGAAGCTTTCTTT.

This clone has more than one count but fewer than ten. J is TRBJ1-2 and V is TRBV19; perhaps TRBD1 as D (6 bases). The V gene lost 3 bases and the J gene lost 6 bases, with 26 bases spanning the gap. The CDR3 loop spans 18 amino acids. CDR1 LNHDA and CDR2 SQIVND come from the germline V gene (reference sequence). The CDR3 DNA is TGTGCCAGTAGTATTCTTACTGGGACAACCAAAAGGGTCCATGGCTACACCTTC. It is translated as CASSILTGTTKRVHGYTF.

V and J are TRBV13 and TRBJ2-1; 8 nucleotides line up with TRBD2. Trimming at V came to 2 bases and at J to 6 bases, leaving 9 bases not matched to a gene. Germline CDR1 is PRHDT and CDR2 is FYEKMQ (reference sequence). The CDR3 length is 16 residues. This chain's CDR3 is CASSLPLASGLNEQFF. The CDR3, as DNA: TGTGCCAGCAGCTTACCCCTGGCTAGCGGGCTCAATGAGCAGTTCTTC. The whole variable domain, remainder taken from reference TRBV13 and TRBJ2-1, is AAGVIQSPRHLIKEKRETATLKCYPIPRHDTVYWYQQGPGQDPQFLISFYEKMQSDKGSIPDRFSAQQFSDYHSELNMSSLELGDSALYFCASSLPLASGLNEQFFGPGTRLTVL.

The rearrangement joins TRBV18 to TRBJ1-2; no definite D call. This CDR3 spans 13 amino acids. Per the germline V gene, CDR1 is KGHSH and CDR2 is LQKENI. V dropped 2 bases and J dropped 5 bases, with 9 bases sitting between them. DNA of the CDR3: TGTGCCAGCTCACCAGATCCCAGTTATGGCTACACCTTC. This translates into CASSPDPSYGYTF.

The chain couples TRBV18 to TRBJ1-2, with TRBD1 matching 9 bases. This CDR3 spans 14 amino acids. CDR1 KGHSH and CDR2 LQKENI come from the germline V gene. Trimming removed 3 bases from V and 8 bases from J; junction bases left unmatched: 7. The CDR3 DNA reads TGTGCCAGCTCACCGCTGGGACAGGGCGACGGCTACACCTTC. Translating gives CASSPLGQGDGYTF.